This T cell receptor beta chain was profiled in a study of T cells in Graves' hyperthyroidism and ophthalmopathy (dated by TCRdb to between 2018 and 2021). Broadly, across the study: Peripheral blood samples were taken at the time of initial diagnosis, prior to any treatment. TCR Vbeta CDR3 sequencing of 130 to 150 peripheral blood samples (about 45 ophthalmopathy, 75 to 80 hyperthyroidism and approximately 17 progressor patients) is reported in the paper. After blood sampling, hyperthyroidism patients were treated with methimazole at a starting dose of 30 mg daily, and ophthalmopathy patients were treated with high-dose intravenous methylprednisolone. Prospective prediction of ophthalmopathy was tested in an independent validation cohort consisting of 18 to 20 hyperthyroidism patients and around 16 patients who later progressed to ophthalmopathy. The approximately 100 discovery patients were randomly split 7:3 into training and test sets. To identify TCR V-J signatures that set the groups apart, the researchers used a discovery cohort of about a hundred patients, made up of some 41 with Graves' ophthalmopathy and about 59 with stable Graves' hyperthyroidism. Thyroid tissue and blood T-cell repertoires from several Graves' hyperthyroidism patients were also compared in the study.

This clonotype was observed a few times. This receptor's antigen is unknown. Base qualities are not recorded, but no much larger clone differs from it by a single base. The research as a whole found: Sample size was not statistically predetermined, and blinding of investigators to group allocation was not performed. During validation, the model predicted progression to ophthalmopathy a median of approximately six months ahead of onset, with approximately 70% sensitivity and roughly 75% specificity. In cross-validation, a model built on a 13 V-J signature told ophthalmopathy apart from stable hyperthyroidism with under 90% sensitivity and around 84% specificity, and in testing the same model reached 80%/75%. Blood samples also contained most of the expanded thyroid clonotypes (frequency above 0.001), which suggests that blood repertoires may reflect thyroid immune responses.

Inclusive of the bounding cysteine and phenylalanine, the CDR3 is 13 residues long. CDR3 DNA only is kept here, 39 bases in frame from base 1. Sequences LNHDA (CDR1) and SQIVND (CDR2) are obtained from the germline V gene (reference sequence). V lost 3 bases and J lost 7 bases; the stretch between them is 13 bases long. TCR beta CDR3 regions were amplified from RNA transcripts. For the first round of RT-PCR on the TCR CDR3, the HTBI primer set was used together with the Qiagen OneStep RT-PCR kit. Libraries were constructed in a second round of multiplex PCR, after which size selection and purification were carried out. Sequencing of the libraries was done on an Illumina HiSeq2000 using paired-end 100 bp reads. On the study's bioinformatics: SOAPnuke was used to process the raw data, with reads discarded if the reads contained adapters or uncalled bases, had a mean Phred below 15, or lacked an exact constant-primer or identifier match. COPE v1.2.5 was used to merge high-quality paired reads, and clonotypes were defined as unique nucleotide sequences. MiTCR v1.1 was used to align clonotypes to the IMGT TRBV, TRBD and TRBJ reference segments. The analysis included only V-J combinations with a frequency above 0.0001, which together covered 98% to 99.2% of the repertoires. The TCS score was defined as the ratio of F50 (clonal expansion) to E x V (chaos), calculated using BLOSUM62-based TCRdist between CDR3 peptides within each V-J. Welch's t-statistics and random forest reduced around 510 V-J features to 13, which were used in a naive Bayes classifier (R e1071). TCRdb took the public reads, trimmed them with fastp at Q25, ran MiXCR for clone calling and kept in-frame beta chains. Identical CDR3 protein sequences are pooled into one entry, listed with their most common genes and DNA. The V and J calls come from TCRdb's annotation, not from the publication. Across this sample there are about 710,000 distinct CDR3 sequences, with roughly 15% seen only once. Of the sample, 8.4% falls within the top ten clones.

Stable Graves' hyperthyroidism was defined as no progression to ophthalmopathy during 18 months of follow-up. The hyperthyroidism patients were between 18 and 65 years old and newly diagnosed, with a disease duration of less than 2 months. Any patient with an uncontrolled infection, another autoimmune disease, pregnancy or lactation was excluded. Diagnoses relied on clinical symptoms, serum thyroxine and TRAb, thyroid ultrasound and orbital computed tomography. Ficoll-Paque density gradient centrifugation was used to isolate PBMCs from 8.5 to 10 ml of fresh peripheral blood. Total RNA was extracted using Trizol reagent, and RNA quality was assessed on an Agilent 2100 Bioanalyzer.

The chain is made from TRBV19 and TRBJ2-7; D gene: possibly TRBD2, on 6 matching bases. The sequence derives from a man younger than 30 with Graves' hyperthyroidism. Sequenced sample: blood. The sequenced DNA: TGTGCCAGTAGTATGGGCGGGATGGGGGAGCAGTACTTC. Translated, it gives CASSMGGMGEQYF.